This T cell receptor (beta chain) appears in the sequencing data of a study of metastatic and nonmetastatic thyroid tumors. About the study: Peripheral blood and tumor or nodule samples from malignant and benign thyroid patients were compared.

J lost 7 bases, V lost 4 bases, and 5 bases had no gene match. This CDR3 contains 14 residues. Germline V gives CDR1 SGHTA, CDR2 FQGTGA. General observations from the study: It was reportedly found that TCR beta diversity was significantly higher in malignant thyroid tumors than in benign nodules, a difference seen in both blood and tumor samples.

How the authors handled the data: A distant-metastasis classifier for papillary thyroid cancer was built using CDR3 differences across clinicopathological groups. TCRdb reprocessed the PCR reads via MiXCR. The V and J calls were not made by the authors but by TCRdb's processing. The data hold around 18,000 clones, with about 30% observed a single time. About this clone itself: Its antigen is unknown.

All patients reached thyroid surgery having received no treatment beforehand. The TCR was taken from a female donor with papillary thyroid cancer or a benign thyroid nodule (not recorded which). Some clones in this sample may be carry-over from other donors' samples. The sequenced sample consisted of tumor tissue. The chain joins TRBV7-3 to TRBJ2-2; TRBD2 agrees at 8 bases. DNA for the CDR3: TGTGCCAGCAGCTATGAGCGGGAGTTCGGGGAGCTGTTTTTT. This codes for CASSYEREFGELFF.